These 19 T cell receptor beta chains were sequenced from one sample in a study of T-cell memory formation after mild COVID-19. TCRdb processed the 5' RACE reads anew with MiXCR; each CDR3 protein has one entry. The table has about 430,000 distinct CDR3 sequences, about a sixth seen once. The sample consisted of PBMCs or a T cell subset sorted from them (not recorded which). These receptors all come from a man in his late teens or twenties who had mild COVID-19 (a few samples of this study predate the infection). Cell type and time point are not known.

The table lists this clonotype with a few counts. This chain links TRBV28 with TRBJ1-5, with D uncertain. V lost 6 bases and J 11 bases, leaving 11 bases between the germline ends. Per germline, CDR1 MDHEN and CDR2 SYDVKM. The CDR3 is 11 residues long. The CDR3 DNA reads TGTGCCAGCAGCCGTCCAGCGGCCCAGCATTTT. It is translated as CASSRPAAQHF.

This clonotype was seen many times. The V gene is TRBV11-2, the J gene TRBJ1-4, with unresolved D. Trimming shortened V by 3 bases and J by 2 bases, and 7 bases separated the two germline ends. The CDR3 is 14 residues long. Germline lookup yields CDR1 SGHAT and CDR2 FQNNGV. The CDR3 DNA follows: TGTGCCAGCAGCTTCGTGGGGACTAATGAAAAACTGTTTTTT. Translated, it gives CASSFVGTNEKLFF.

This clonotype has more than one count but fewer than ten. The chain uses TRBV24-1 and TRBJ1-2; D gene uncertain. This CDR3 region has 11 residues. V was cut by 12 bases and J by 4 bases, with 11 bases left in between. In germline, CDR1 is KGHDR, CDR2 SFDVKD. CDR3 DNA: TGTGCCGCGGGATGGGGCTATGGCTACACCTTC. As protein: CAAGWGYGYTF.

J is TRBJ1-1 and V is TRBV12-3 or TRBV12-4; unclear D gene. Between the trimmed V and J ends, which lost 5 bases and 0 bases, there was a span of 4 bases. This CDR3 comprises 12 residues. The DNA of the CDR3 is TGTGCCAGCAGTGTAATGAACACTGAAGCTTTCTTT. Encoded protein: CASSVMNTEAFF.

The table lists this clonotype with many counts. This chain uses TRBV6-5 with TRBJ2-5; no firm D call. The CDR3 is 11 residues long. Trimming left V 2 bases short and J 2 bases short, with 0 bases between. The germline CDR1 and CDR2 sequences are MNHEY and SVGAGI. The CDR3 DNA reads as TGTGCCAGCAGTTACCAAGAGACCCAGTACTTC. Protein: CASSYQETQYF.

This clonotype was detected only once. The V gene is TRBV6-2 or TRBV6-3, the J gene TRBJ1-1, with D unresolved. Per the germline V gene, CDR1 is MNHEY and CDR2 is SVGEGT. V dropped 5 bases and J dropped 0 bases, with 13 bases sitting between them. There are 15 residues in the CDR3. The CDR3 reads CASSQPDGLNTEAFF. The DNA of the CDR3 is TGTGCCAGCAGTCAACCGGACGGATTGAACACTGAAGCTTTCTTT.

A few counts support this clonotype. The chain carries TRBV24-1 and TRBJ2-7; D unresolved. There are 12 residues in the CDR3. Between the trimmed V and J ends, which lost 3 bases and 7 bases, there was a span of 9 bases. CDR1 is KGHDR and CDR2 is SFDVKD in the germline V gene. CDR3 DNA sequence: TGTGCCACCAGTGATGGTGGAAGGGAGCAGTACTTC. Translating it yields CATSDGGREQYF.

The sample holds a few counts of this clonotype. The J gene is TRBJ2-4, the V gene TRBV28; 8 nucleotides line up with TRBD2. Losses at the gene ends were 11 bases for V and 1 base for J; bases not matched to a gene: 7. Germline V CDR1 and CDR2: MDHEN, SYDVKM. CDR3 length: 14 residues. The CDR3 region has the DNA TGTGCCTCCTCCGCGGGGGGTGCCAAAAACATTCAGTACTTC. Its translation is CASSAGGAKNIQYF.

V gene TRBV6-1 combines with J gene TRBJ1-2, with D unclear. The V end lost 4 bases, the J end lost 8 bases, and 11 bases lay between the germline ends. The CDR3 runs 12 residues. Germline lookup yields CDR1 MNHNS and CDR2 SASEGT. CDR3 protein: CASSAGLEGYTF. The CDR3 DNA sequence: TGTGCCAGCAGTGCCGGGCTAGAGGGCTACACCTTC.

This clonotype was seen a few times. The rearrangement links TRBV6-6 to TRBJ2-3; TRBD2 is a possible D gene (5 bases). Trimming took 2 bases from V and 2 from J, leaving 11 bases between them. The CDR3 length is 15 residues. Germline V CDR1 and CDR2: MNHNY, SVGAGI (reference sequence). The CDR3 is CASSYADFTTDTQYF. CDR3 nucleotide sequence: TGTGCCAGCAGTTACGCGGACTTCACCACAGATACGCAGTATTTT.

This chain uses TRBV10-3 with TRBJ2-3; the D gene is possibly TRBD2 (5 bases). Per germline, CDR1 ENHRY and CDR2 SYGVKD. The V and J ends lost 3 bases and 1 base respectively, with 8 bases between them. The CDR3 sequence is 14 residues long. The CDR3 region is CAISERRGTDTQYF. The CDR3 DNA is TGTGCCATCAGTGAAAGGCGGGGCACAGATACGCAGTATTTT.

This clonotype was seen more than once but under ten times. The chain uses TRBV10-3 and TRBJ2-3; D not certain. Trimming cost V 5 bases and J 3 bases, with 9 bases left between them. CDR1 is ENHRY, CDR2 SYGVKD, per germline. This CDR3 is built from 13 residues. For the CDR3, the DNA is TGTGCCATCAGTTACACCAGAACAGATACGCAGTATTTT. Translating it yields CAISYTRTDTQYF.

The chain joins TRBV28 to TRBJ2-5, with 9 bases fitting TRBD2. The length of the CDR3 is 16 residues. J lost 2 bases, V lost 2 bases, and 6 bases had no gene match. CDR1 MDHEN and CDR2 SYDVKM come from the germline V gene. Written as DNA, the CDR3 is TGTGCCAGCAGTTTAGCGGCTAGCGGGGAACAAGAGACCCAGTACTTC. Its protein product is CASSLAASGEQETQYF.

This CDR3 reads CASSLDGLDTQYF. The CDR3, as DNA: TGTGCCAGCAGCTTAGATGGTTTGGATACGCAGTATTTT. The chain recombines TRBV11-2 with TRBJ2-3; D gene unclear. Per the germline V gene, CDR1 is SGHAT and CDR2 is FQNNGV. This CDR3 region has 13 residues. V was cut by 0 bases and J by 6 bases, with 7 bases left in between.

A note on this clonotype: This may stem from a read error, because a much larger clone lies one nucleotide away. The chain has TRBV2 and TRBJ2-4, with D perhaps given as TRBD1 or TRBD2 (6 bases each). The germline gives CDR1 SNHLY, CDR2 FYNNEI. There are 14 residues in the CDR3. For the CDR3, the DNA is TGTTCCAGCAGCCGCGGAGGGGGGAAAAACATTCAGTACTTC. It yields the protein CSSSRGGGKNIQYF.

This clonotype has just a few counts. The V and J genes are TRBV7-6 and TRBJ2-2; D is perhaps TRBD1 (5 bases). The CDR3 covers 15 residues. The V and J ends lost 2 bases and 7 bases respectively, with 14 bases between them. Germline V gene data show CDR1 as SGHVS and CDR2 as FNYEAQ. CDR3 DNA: TGTGCCAGCAGCTTAATGACAGAGCCTTTCGGGGAGCTGTTTTTT. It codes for CASSLMTEPFGELFF.

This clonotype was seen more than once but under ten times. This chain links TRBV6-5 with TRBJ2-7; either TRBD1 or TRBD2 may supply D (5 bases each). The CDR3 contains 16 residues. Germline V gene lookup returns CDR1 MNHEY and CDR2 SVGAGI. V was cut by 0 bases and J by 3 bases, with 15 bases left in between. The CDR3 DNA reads TGTGCCAGCAGTTACTCCGGTGAGGGCAGGGACTACGAGCAGTACTTC. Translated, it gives CASSYSGEGRDYEQYF.

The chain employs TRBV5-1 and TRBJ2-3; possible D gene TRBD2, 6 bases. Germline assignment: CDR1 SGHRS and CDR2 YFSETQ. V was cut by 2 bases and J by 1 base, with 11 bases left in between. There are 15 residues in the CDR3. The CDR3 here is CASSFPSVGTDTQYF. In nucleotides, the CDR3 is TGCGCCAGCAGCTTCCCTAGCGTGGGCACAGATACGCAGTATTTT.

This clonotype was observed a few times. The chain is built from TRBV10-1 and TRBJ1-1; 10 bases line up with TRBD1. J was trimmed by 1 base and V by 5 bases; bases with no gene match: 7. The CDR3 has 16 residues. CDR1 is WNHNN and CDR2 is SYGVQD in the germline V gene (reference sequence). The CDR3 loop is CASSTGTGVGNTEAFF. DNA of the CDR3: TGCGCCAGCAGTACTGGGACAGGGGTAGGGAACACTGAAGCTTTCTTT.